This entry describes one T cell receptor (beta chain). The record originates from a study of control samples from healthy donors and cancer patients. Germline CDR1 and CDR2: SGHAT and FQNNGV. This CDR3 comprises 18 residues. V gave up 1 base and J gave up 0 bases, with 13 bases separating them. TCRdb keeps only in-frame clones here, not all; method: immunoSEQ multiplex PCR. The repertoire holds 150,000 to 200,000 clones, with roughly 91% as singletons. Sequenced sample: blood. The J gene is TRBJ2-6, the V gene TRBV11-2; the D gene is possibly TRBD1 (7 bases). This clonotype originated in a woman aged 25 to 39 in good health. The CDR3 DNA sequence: TGTGCCAGCAGCTTAGTGGCAGGGGGAGGCTCTGGGGCCAACGTCCTGACTTTC. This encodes CASSLVAGGGSGANVLTF.